The 20 T cell receptor beta chains reported below all come from one sample, sequenced in a study of T cells in Graves' hyperthyroidism and ophthalmopathy. The investigators amplified TCR beta CDR3 regions from RNA transcripts. The HTBI primer set served for first-round RT-PCR of the TCR CDR3. MiXCR, run by TCRdb on the multiplex PCR reads, gives a single entry per CDR3 protein. Among 350,000 to 400,000 distinct CDR3 sequences, less than 20% were seen once, and the ten largest hold 35% to 45%. The sample taken for sequencing was blood. These receptors all come from a man younger than 35 with Graves' ophthalmopathy.

CDR3 bases: TGTGCCAACCCCGGGACACGGCATACGCAGTATTTT. Protein: CANPGTRHTQYF. The V gene is TRBV24-1, the J gene TRBJ2-3; tentatively, D is TRBD1 (6 bases). The V end was cut by 11 bases, the J end by 7 bases, with 15 bases between. There are 12 residues in the CDR3. CDR1 is KGHDR and CDR2 is SFDVKD in the germline V gene.

V usage is TRBV29-1 and J usage is TRBJ2-1, with 7 bases identical to TRBD1. V shed 0 bases and J 2 bases; nucleotides not matched to a gene: 10. Germline CDR1 and CDR2: SQVTM and ANQGSEA. The CDR3 contains 17 residues. The chain's CDR3 is CSVEEWSEGATYNEQFF. The DNA for the CDR3 is TGCAGCGTTGAAGAGTGGTCTGAGGGGGCCACCTACAATGAGCAGTTCTTC.

In its sample, this clonotype was seen a few times. This rearrangement joins TRBV19 to TRBJ2-7, with TRBD1 as a possible D gene (5 bases). The CDR3 is 15 amino acids. Germline CDR1 LNHDA, CDR2 SQIVND (reference sequence). V was pared by 7 bases and J by 3 bases, with 19 bases between. CDR3: CASIPGPGKGYEQYF. As DNA, the CDR3 is TGTGCCAGTATCCCCGGTCCAGGGAAAGGCTACGAGCAGTACTTC.

The sample holds one count of this clonotype. This chain links TRBV5-1 with TRBJ2-3, with D unclear. V gave up 4 bases and J gave up 1 base, with 16 bases separating them. CDR1 is SGHRS and CDR2 is YFSETQ in the germline V gene. This CDR3 is built from 16 residues. In nucleotides, the CDR3 is TGCGCCAGCAGCCCCCTCAGCTCCGCTGGCACAGATACGCAGTATTTT. As protein: CASSPLSSAGTDTQYF.

V usage is TRBV20-1 and J usage is TRBJ2-2, with 8 bases lining up with TRBD1. The germline V gene has CDR1 DFQATT and CDR2 SNEGSKA (reference sequence). The CDR3 totals 13 residues. V lost 2 bases to trimming and J lost 8 bases; unmatched junction nucleotides: 4. CDR3 sequence: CSARRTGSGELFF. CDR3 coding DNA: TGCAGTGCTAGACGGACAGGGTCTGGGGAGCTGTTTTTT.

This clonotype occurred a few times. The chain uses TRBV4-1 and TRBJ1-1; D gene unclear. V lost 1 base, J lost 0 bases, and 9 bases lay in between. The CDR3 is 15 residues long. CDR1 and CDR2 from the germline V gene are MGHRA and YSYEKL. CDR3 amino acids: CASSQANSLNTEAFF. The CDR3, as DNA: TGCGCCAGCAGCCAAGCTAACAGTTTGAACACTGAAGCTTTCTTT.

This rearrangement joins TRBV4-1 to TRBJ2-1; D gene unclear. This CDR3 region has 12 residues. Germline loops: CDR1 MGHRA, CDR2 YSYEKL. Trimming took off 4 bases at V and 5 bases at J, with 6 bases between the two ends. CDR3 sequence reads: CASSPRNNEQFF. The DNA for the CDR3 is TGCGCCAGCAGCCCCCGCAACAATGAGCAGTTCTTC.

This chain connects TRBV24-1 to TRBJ2-3; perhaps TRBD2 as D (6 bases). Germline assignment: CDR1 KGHDR and CDR2 SFDVKD. This CDR3 is 14 amino acids long. Deletions cut 5 bases from V and 3 bases from J, with 11 bases between. CDR3 DNA sequence: TGTGCCACCAGTGGAGGACTACCGACAGATACGCAGTATTTT. The encoded protein is CATSGGLPTDTQYF.

This clonotype was seen many times. J is TRBJ2-7 and V is TRBV6-1, with a weak D call TRBD1 (6 bases). This CDR3 comprises 13 residues. Germline V gene data show CDR1 as MNHNS and CDR2 as SASEGT. V lost 5 bases and J 7 bases, leaving 15 bases between the germline ends. CDR3 coding DNA: TGTGCCAGCAGTCCAGTTGGGCAGGGGGAGCAGTACTTC. Translated, it gives CASSPVGQGEQYF.

This clonotype was seen ten or more times. This chain uses TRBV7-9 with TRBJ2-2; D is possibly TRBD1 or TRBD2 (5 bases each). The CDR3 sequence is 15 residues long. V lost 1 base and J lost 4, with 10 bases in between. Germline V gives CDR1 SEHNR, CDR2 FQNEAQ (reference sequence). In DNA, the CDR3 is TGTGCCAGCAGCTTAGTGGCAGGGAGCACCGGGGAGCTGTTTTTT. Translating it yields CASSLVAGSTGELFF.

The genes are TRBV7-3 and TRBJ2-5; 8 bases match TRBD2. Germline V lookup: CDR1 SGHTA, CDR2 FQGTGA. Trimming cost V 4 bases and J 4 bases; bases outside gene matches: 8. There are 15 residues in the CDR3. The CDR3 sequence is CASSSGTRSVETQYF. In nucleotides, the CDR3 is TGTGCCAGCAGCTCTGGGACTAGGTCTGTAGAGACCCAGTACTTC.

This clonotype was seen many times. The V and J genes are TRBV24-1 and TRBJ2-3; D not certain. This CDR3 region has 13 residues. Germline lookup yields CDR1 KGHDR and CDR2 SFDVKD. V was trimmed by 7 bases and J by 0 bases, leaving 7 bases between them. CDR3 bases: TGTGCCACCAGACCCGACAGCACAGATACGCAGTATTTT. Translating it yields CATRPDSTDTQYF.

This clonotype was picked up a small number of times. J is TRBJ1-6 and V is TRBV20-1; D remains unclear. This CDR3 spans 16 amino acids. Germline-derived CDR1 and CDR2 are DFQATT and SNEGSKA (reference sequence). Trimming removed 0 bases at V and 0 bases at J, with 9 bases between. The CDR3 DNA reads TGCAGTGCTAGAGATGAGGCTAACTCCTATAATTCACCCCTCCACTTT. Translating it yields CSARDEANSYNSPLHF.

Regarding this clonotype: A much larger clonotype is one base distant, so this may be a read error. This chain links TRBV12-3 or TRBV12-4 with TRBJ1-5; 7 bases match TRBD1. The J call is uncertain, as TRBJ2-3 better fits the DNA end. This CDR3 contains 18 residues. The CDR3 loop reads CASSLPSAFYGQDQPQYF. DNA for the CDR3: TGTGCCAGCAGTCTCCCAAGCGCCTTCTACGGACAGGATCAGCCCCAGTATTTT.

On this clonotype itself: A much larger clone lies a single base off, so this may be a read error. The chain uses TRBV2 and TRBJ1-4, with D maybe TRBD1 (5 bases). Germline-derived CDR1 and CDR2 are SNHLY and FYNNEI. Trimming pared 4 bases from V and 3 bases from J, leaving 12 bases between. CDR3 length: 15 residues. In nucleotides, the CDR3 is TGTGCCAGCAGTGGATCGGGGGGGGCTAATGAAAAACTGTTTTTT. It is translated as CASSGSGGANEKLFF.

This chain joins TRBV7-3 and TRBJ2-7, with a possible D match to TRBD1 (5 bases). CDR1 is SGHTA and CDR2 is FQGTGA in the germline V gene. The CDR3 contains 15 residues. V gave up 2 bases and J gave up 0 bases, with 11 bases separating them. This CDR3 reads CASSLEAGISYEQYF. CDR3 nucleotide sequence: TGTGCCAGCAGCTTAGAGGCAGGGATCTCCTACGAGCAGTACTTC.

This clonotype was detected many times. The V call is TRBV2, the J call TRBJ1-2, with D unresolved. There are 16 residues in the CDR3. From germline, CDR1 is SNHLY and CDR2 FYNNEI. V dropped 0 bases and J dropped 4 bases, with 15 bases sitting between them. The CDR3 bases are TGTGCCAGCAGTGAAGCAGGGCAGCCCAGGCCCTATGGCTACACCTTC. Its translation: CASSEAGQPRPYGYTF.

This clonotype was seen repeatedly, ten times or more. V is TRBV2 and J is TRBJ1-2; 7 bases map to TRBD1. J gave up 4 bases and V 4 bases, and 9 bases lay outside the gene matches. The germline gives CDR1 SNHLY, CDR2 FYNNEI. The CDR3 sequence is 15 residues long. The CDR3 DNA follows: TGTGCCAGCAGTGCTCGAACGGACAGGATCTATGGCTACACCTTC. Its protein product is CASSARTDRIYGYTF. Using reference TRBV2 and TRBJ1-2 for the parts outside the CDR3, the full variable domain is EPEVTQTPSHQVTQMGQEVILRCVPISNHLYFYWYRQILGQKVEFLVSFYNNEISEKSEIFDDQFSVERPDGSNFTLKIRSTKLEDSAMYFCASSARTDRIYGYTFGSGTRLTVV.

This clonotype appeared a few times. The chain employs TRBV5-8 and TRBJ2-3; D is unresolved. The CDR3 totals 14 residues. Deletions cut 7 bases from V and 1 base from J, with 13 bases between. Germline V gene lookup returns CDR1 SGHTS and CDR2 YDEGEE. CDR3 bases: TGTGCCAGCTTGCCGGCCCTAGGCACAGATACGCAGTATTTT. Protein: CASLPALGTDTQYF.

The V call is TRBV6-1, the J call TRBJ2-7; TRBD1 matches 7 bases. Losses at the gene ends were 7 bases for V and 5 bases for J; bases not matched to a gene: 2. Germline V CDR1 and CDR2: MNHNS, SASEGT. This CDR3 comprises 11 residues. CDR3 nucleotides: TGTGCCAGCAACAGGGGCGACGAGCAGTACTTC. It is translated as CASNRGDEQYF.